One and the same sample provided the 6 T cell receptor beta chains below, sequenced in a study of blood T cell repertoires in COVID-19 (dated by TCRdb to the early 2020s). The library was prepared using the immunoSEQ multiplex PCR assay. TCRdb stores this immuneACCESS table with in-frame sequences only. Part of the clones is absent; in the studies checked, under half of the shortfall reflects unresolved V genes, and no reason is known for the rest. In all, the sample holds about 60,000 clones, and roughly 74% of those were seen once. 25% of the sample is in the top ten clones. Sequencing was done on a sample of peripheral blood. The receptor source for this set is a human donor in a cohort sampled during active COVID-19.

The V gene is TRBV4-1, the J gene TRBJ2-1, with 9 bases fitting TRBD2. The germline CDR1 and CDR2 sequences are MGHRA and YSYEKL. This CDR3 has 16 residues. V dropped 2 bases and J dropped 0; count of bases not matched to a gene: 2. The chain's CDR3 is CASSQRTSDSYNEQFF. CDR3 DNA: TGCGCCAGCAGCCAACGGACTAGCGACTCCTACAATGAGCAGTTCTTC.

The genes are TRBV20-1 and TRBJ1-2, with D possibly TRBD1 on 5 matching bases. Trimming stripped 6 bases from V and 8 bases from J, with 13 bases between. CDR3 size: 11 residues. Looked up from germline, CDR1 is DFQATT and CDR2 is SNEGSKA (reference sequence). The CDR3 bases are TGCAGTGCCTACAGGAGACTCGGCTACACCTTC. Its translation is CSAYRRLGYTF.

This chain connects TRBV7-3 to TRBJ1-6, with D hard to call. V gave up 4 bases and J gave up 9 bases, with 10 bases separating them. This CDR3 contains 13 residues. Germline V gives CDR1 SGHTA, CDR2 FQGTGA. DNA of the CDR3: TGTGCCAGCAGCTCCCTGTTCGGTTCACCCCTCCACTTT. Its translation is CASSSLFGSPLHF.

The chain has TRBV7-3 and TRBJ1-1; D not certain. Deletions cut 2 bases from V and 9 bases from J, with 13 bases between. Germline V gives CDR1 SGHTA, CDR2 FQGTGA. The CDR3 totals 13 residues. The CDR3 DNA reads TGTGCCAGCAGCTTAGAAGGGAGCTCGCAAGCTTTCTTT. Protein: CASSLEGSSQAFF.

This clone was seen more than once but under ten times. This chain uses TRBV27 with TRBJ1-5, with unresolved D. Trimming stripped 2 bases from V and 2 bases from J, with 7 bases between. Looked up from germline, CDR1 is MNHEY and CDR2 is SMNVEV (reference sequence). This CDR3 has 14 residues. The CDR3 loop reads CASSLDWGNQPQHF. CDR3 sequence (DNA): TGTGCCAGCAGTTTAGACTGGGGCAATCAGCCCCAGCATTTT.

The chain combines TRBV30 with TRBJ1-1, with 7 bases identical to TRBD1. CDR1 is GTSNPN and CDR2 is SVGIG in the germline V gene (reference sequence). Unmatched junction bases numbered 12, after V lost 3 bases and J lost 8 bases. The CDR3 has 14 residues. The CDR3 sequence is CAWRRPGQLPEAFF. The CDR3 DNA sequence: TGTGCCTGGAGGAGACCGGGACAGTTGCCGGAAGCTTTCTTT.